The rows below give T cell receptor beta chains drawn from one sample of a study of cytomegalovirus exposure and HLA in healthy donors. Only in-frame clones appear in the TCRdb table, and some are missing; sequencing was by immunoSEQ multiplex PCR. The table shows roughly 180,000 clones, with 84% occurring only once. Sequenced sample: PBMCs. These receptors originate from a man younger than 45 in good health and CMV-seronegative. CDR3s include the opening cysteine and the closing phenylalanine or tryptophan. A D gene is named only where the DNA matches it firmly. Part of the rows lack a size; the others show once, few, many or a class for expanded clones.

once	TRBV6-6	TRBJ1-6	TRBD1	TGTGCCAGCAGCTATGGACAGGGTGCAAATTCACCCCTCCACTTT	CASSYGQGANSPLHF
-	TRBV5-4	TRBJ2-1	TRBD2	TGTGCCAGCAGCCTCGAGTTGGGACTATCGAACAATGAGCAGTTCTTC	CASSLELGLSNNEQFF
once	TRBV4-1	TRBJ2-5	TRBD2	TGCGCCAGCAGCCATAGCGGGACCCCTCAAGAGACCCAGTACTTC	CASSHSGTPQETQYF
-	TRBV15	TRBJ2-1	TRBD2	TGTGCCACCAGCAGAGATTACGGGTCGTTCCTCATCCGGCGGGAGGGCCGGGCCCAGTTCTTC	CATSRDYGSFLIRREGRAQFF
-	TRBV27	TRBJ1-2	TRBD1	TGTGCCAGCAGTTTATTGGGGACAGGGCTTGGACTAAACTATGGCTACACCTTC	CASSLLGTGLGLNYGYTF
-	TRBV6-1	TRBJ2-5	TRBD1	TGTGCCAGCAGTCCTCAGACAGGGGGTGGCGAGACCCAGTACTTC	CASSPQTGGGETQYF
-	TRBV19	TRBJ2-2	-	TGTGCCAGTACACCGCTAAGGGCAGGGTCATACGCGAACACCGGGGAGCTGTTTTTT	CASTPLRAGSYANTGELFF
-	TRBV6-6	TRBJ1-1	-	TGTGCCAGCAGTACTGCGGGGGGGAACACTGAAGCTTTCTTT	CASSTAGGNTEAFF
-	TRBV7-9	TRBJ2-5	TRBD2	TGTGCCAGCAGTTCCGGACTAGCGGGGAAACCGTACCAAGAGACCCAGTACTTC	CASSSGLAGKPYQETQYF
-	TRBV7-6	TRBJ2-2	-	TGTGCCAGCAGCTTAGACGGAACAGCGAACACCGGGGAGCTGTTTTTT	CASSLDGTANTGELFF
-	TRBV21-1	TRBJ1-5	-	TGTGCCAGCAGCCCACAGGGGGCGGAGCAGCCCCAGCATTTT	CASSPQGAEQPQHF
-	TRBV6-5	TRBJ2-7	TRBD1	TGTGCCAGCAGACAAACCGGGACAGGTACCTACGAGCAGTACTTC	CASRQTGTGTYEQYF
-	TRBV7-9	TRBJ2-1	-	TGTGCCAGCAGCGAGAGATCTAGCAATGAGCAGTTCTTC	CASSERSSNEQFF
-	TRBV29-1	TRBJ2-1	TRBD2	TGCAGCGCCCAGGGAGGGTCGGGTAACAATGAGCAGTTCTTC	CSAQGGSGNNEQFF
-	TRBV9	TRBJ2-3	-	TGTGCCAGCAGCGCCCCGTCGAGGGGAAGGGAGGCGCAGTATTTT	CASSAPSRGREAQYF
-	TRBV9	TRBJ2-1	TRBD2	TGTGCCAGCACCGTGCTGCGGGGAGGGGCATACAATGAGCAGTTCTTC	CASTVLRGGAYNEQFF
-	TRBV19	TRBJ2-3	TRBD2	TGTGCCAGTAGTATAGTAGGTGCGGGAGGGCCATATACAGATACGCAGTATTTT	CASSIVGAGGPYTDTQYF
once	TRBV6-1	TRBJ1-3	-	TGTGCCAGCAAGAAACAGTATGGAAACACCATATATTTT	CASKKQYGNTIYF
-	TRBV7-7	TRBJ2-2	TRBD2	TGTGCCAGCAGCCCCTTGGGGGGGGTGGCCGGGGAGCTGTTTTTT	CASSPLGGVAGELFF
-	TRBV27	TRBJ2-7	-	TGTGCCAGCGGTGGACAGACTTATTCCTACGAGCAGTACTTC	CASGGQTYSYEQYF
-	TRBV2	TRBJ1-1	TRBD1	TGTGCCAGCAGCCAAGGGGACAGGGGCTACACTGAAGCTTTCTTT	CASSQGDRGYTEAFF
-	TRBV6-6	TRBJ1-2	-	TGTGCCAGCAGTTACTCGGCGGGCTATGGCTACACCTTC	CASSYSAGYGYTF
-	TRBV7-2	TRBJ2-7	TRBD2	TGTGCCAGCAGCCCCTCCAGGGAGGGGAGCTACGAGCAGTACTTC	CASSPSREGSYEQYF
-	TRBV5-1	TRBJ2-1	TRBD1	TGCGCCAGTAACGACAGGGGGAACTTAGGAAGGGAGCAGTTCTTC	CASNDRGNLGREQFF
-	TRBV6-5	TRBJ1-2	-	TGTGCCAGCAGCACCAGGGGAAGTCGTTATGGCTACACCTTC	CASSTRGSRYGYTF
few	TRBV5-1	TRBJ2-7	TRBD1	TGCGCCAGCAGCATGACGACAGGGAGCTACGAGCAGTACTTC	CASSMTTGSYEQYF
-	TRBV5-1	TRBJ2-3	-	TGCGCCAGCAGCTTGGGTTTGCGGGGACGTCGAAGGGATACGCAGTATTTT	CASSLGLRGRRRDTQYF
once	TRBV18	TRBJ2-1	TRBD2	TGTGCCAGCTCGCCCACTAAGGGGAGGGGTGACAATGAGCAGTTCTTC	CASSPTKGRGDNEQFF
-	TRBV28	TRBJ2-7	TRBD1	TGTGCCAGCATAGGACAGGCTTTTAGCGAGCAGTACTTC	CASIGQAFSEQYF
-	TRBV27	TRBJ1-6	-	TGTGCCAGCAGTGCCCGACAGTTTTCACCCCTCCACTTT	CASSARQFSPLHF
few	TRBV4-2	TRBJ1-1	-	TGTGCCAGCAGCCAAGATGGCGGAGTGGTTATGAACACTGAAGCTTTCTTT	CASSQDGGVVMNTEAFF
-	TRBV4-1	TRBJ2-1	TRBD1	TGCGCCAGCAGCCAAGACCGGGACAGAATTTACAATGAGCAGTTCTTC	CASSQDRDRIYNEQFF
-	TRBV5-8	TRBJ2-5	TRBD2	TGTGCCAGCAGCCGTACTAGCGGGAATTTACAAGAGACCCAGTACTTC	CASSRTSGNLQETQYF
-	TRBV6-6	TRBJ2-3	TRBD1	TGTGCCAGCAGTTATTGGGACAGGGTTAGCACAGATACGCAGTATTTT	CASSYWDRVSTDTQYF
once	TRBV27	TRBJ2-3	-	TGTGCCAGCAGTTTTAAATTAGTGACAGATACGCAGTATTTT	CASSFKLVTDTQYF